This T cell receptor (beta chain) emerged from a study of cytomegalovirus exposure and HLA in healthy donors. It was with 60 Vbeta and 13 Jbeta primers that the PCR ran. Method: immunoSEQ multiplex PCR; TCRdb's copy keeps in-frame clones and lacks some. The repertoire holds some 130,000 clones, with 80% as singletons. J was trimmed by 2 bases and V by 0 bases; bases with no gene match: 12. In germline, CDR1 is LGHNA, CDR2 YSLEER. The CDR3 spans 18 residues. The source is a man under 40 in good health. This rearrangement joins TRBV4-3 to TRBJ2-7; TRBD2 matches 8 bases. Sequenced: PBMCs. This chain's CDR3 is CASSQDPPGSGTPYEQYF. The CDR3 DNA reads TGCGCCAGCAGCCAAGATCCCCCGGGTAGCGGGACCCCCTACGAGCAGTACTTC.